The 28 T cell receptor beta chains below come from one sample, sequenced in a study of CD8 T cells in ankylosing spondylitis. The study, taken as a whole, reports: Characteristic, it appeared, of ankylosing spondylitis blood was a TCR beta motif of several highly homologous variants.

TCRdb used MiXCR to reprocess the 5' RACE reads, holding one entry per CDR3 protein. Here the sample spans about 700,000 distinct CDR3 sequences, 15% to 20% being singletons. No antigen has been identified for these receptors. Sequences were obtained from blood, either unsorted or a sorted T cell fraction (not recorded which). These receptors were taken from a male donor with ankylosing spondylitis.

The J gene is TRBJ2-5, the V gene TRBV6-2 or TRBV6-3, with 8 bases lining up with TRBD1. The CDR3 is 17 amino acids. CDR1 is MNHEY, CDR2 SVGEGT, per germline. V was clipped by 7 bases and J by 2 bases; unmatched bases: 15. CDR3 residues: CASTDPPGTGIQETQYF. Written as DNA, the CDR3 is TGTGCCAGCACTGACCCACCCGGGACAGGTATTCAAGAGACCCAGTACTTC.

This clonotype appeared a single time. V and J are TRBV2 and TRBJ2-4, with TRBD2 identical over 7 bases. The V gene's germline CDR1 is SNHLY and CDR2 FYNNEI. J lost 6 bases, V lost 2 bases, and 1 base had no gene match. This CDR3 spans 13 amino acids. The CDR3 DNA follows: TGTGCCAGCAGTGAATCGGGAGGAAACATTCAGTACTTC. Protein: CASSESGGNIQYF.

The chain carries TRBV6-2 or TRBV6-3 and TRBJ2-7; D is unclear. V was trimmed by 0 bases and J by 3 bases, leaving 12 bases between them. Germline assignment: CDR1 MNHEY and CDR2 SVGEGT. This CDR3 is built from 15 residues. Written as DNA, the CDR3 is TGTGCCAGCAGTTACTCTTTTGGCAGAAACTACGAGCAGTACTTC. It yields the protein CASSYSFGRNYEQYF.

V usage is TRBV29-1 and J usage is TRBJ1-5, with 9 bases identical to TRBD1. There are 13 residues in the CDR3. CDR1 and CDR2 (germline): SQVTM, ANQGSEA. The CDR3 nucleotides read TGCCGACCCGGGACAGGGCTGAATCAGCCCCAGCATTTT. It is translated as CRPGTGLNQPQHF.

This clonotype showed up just a few times. This CDR3 reads CASSPGTSVGWDTQYF. CDR3 bases: TGTGCCAGCAGTCCAGGGACTAGCGTGGGGTGGGATACGCAGTATTTT. The chain joins TRBV28 to TRBJ2-3, with 10 bases aligning to TRBD2. CDR1 and CDR2 from the germline V gene are MDHEN and SYDVKM. The J segment lost 6 bases and the V segment lost 5 bases, leaving 11 bases of the junction unmatched. This CDR3 comprises 16 residues.

The chain links TRBV7-2 to TRBJ1-1; 8 nucleotides match TRBD1. CDR3 length: 15 residues. The germline V gene encodes CDR1 SGHTA and CDR2 FQGNSA. Germline trimming cut 2 bases from V and 3 bases from J; bases unmatched to any gene: 5. The CDR3: CASSLLQGAYTEAFF. The CDR3 nucleotides are TGTGCCAGCAGCTTACTCCAGGGGGCTTACACTGAAGCTTTCTTT.

This clonotype turned up a few times. The chain carries TRBV20-1 and TRBJ2-3, with TRBD2 identical over 9 bases. Looked up from germline, CDR1 is DFQATT and CDR2 is SNEGSKA (reference sequence). J lost 2 bases, V lost 6 bases, and 12 bases had no gene match. CDR3 length: 16 residues. The chain's CDR3 is CSATAGAGGLTDTQYF. The CDR3 DNA sequence: TGCAGTGCCACCGCTGGAGCGGGGGGACTCACAGATACGCAGTATTTT.

This clonotype was counted between two and nine times. This chain links TRBV7-9 with TRBJ1-1; 9 positions match TRBD1. Trimming took 6 bases from V and 2 from J; bases not matched to a gene: 7. Germline V lookup: CDR1 SEHNR, CDR2 FQNEAQ (reference sequence). The CDR3 spans 15 residues. CDR3 DNA sequence: TGTGCCAGCAGTCCCCGGGACAGGGAAAACACTGAAGCTTTCTTT. It codes for CASSPRDRENTEAFF.

This clonotype was detected a few times. The rearrangement uses TRBV20-1 and TRBJ2-7, with TRBD2 matching 11 bases. CDR1 DFQATT and CDR2 SNEGSKA come from the germline V gene (reference sequence). V trimming: 6 bases; J trimming: 3 bases; junction bases outside the gene matches: 7. This CDR3 comprises 14 residues. CDR3 DNA: TGCAGTGCCCAAACTAGCGGGAGTCTCTACGAGCAGTACTTC. Protein sequence: CSAQTSGSLYEQYF.

This clonotype was seen a handful of times. This chain's CDR3 is CSVGRLGGANTGELFF. The CDR3 DNA is TGCAGCGTCGGCCGTCTAGGGGGGGCGAACACCGGGGAGCTGTTTTTT. The V and J genes are TRBV29-1 and TRBJ2-2, with D perhaps TRBD2 (7 bases). Per germline, CDR1 SQVTM and CDR2 ANQGSEA. The V gene lost 6 bases and the J gene lost 0 bases, with 17 bases spanning the gap. There are 16 residues in the CDR3.

This chain links TRBV5-1 with TRBJ1-4; tentative D call: TRBD1 (6 bases). Between the trimmed V and J ends, which lost 6 bases and 10 bases, there was a span of 19 bases. The germline V gene has CDR1 SGHRS and CDR2 YFSETQ. The length of the CDR3 is 14 residues. The CDR3 nucleotides are TGCGCCAGCAACGAACAGGGAGGATTTGGAAAACTGTTTTTT. This codes for CASNEQGGFGKLFF. The entire variable domain, with the rest obtained from reference TRBV5-1 and TRBJ1-4, is as follows: KAGVTQTPRYLIKTRGQQVTLSCSPISGHRSVSWYQQTPGQGLQFLFEYFSETQRNKGNFPGRFSGRQFSNSRSEMNVSTLELGDSALYLCASNEQGGFGKLFFGSGTQLSVL.

The gene calls are TRBV6-1 and TRBJ2-3; the D gene is possibly TRBD2 (7 bases). V gave up 7 bases and J gave up 4 bases, with 15 bases separating them. The germline gives CDR1 MNHNS, CDR2 SASEGT. This CDR3 has 14 amino acids. CDR3 residues: CASNSGGSADTQYF. In nucleotides, the CDR3 is TGTGCCAGCAACTCGGGGGGCTCGGCAGATACGCAGTATTTT.

V gene TRBV6-5 combines with J gene TRBJ1-2; no firm D call. Germline V CDR1 and CDR2: MNHEY, SVGAGI. V was cut by 0 bases and J by 5 bases, with 16 bases left in between. The CDR3 sequence is 16 residues long. CDR3 sequence: CASSYSYMRAQYGYTF. The CDR3 nucleotides are TGTGCCAGCAGTTACTCCTATATGCGTGCTCAGTATGGCTACACCTTC.

This clonotype turned up a few times. The chain couples TRBV7-2 to TRBJ2-1, with D uncertain. The ends were cut back, 3 bases at V and 10 bases at J, with 13 bases in the middle. Germline CDR1 and CDR2: SGHTA and FQGNSA. The CDR3 runs to 13 residues. In DNA, the CDR3 is TGTGCCAGCAGCTTGCAAACAAAAAGCGAGCAGTTCTTC. This translates into CASSLQTKSEQFF.

This chain joins TRBV30 and TRBJ2-3; TRBD2 is a possible D gene (6 bases). The CDR3 covers 13 residues. Germline V gives CDR1 GTSNPN, CDR2 SVGIG (reference sequence). The V gene lost 7 bases and the J gene lost 0 bases, with 11 bases spanning the gap. The CDR3 nucleotides read TGTGCCTTCCAAGCGGGTAGCACAGATACGCAGTATTTT. The encoded protein is CAFQAGSTDTQYF.

Notes on this clonotype: One end of the junction varies from germline; a read error may be responsible. The chain links TRBV20-1 to TRBJ2-2; tentatively, D is TRBD2 (6 bases). Per germline, CDR1 DFQATT and CDR2 SNEGSKA (reference sequence). This CDR3 has 16 residues. The CDR3 coding sequence is TGCTGTGCTTACAACTCTTTCGGGGAGGACACCGGGGAGCTGTTTTTT. Encoded protein: CCAYNSFGEDTGELFF.

The genes are TRBV5-5 and TRBJ1-3; the D is unclear. Deletions cut 0 bases from V and 8 bases from J, with 9 bases between. The CDR3 runs 13 residues. Germline CDR1 is SGHKS and CDR2 is YYEKEE (reference sequence). The CDR3 spells CASSLVPRDTIYF. As DNA, the CDR3 is TGTGCCAGCAGCTTGGTACCCCGGGACACCATATATTTT.

The CDR3 bases are TGTGCCAGCCTAGGGGGGGGGAACGGCTACACCTTC. This gives the protein CASLGGGNGYTF. The V and J genes are TRBV10-3 and TRBJ1-2, with D maybe TRBD1 (6 bases). Trimming removed 10 bases at V and 8 bases at J, with 17 bases between. The CDR3 loop spans 12 amino acids. Per germline, CDR1 ENHRY and CDR2 SYGVKD.

This chain links TRBV7-8 with TRBJ2-7, with TRBD1 as a possible D gene (5 bases). In germline, CDR1 is SGHVS, CDR2 FQNEAQ. With 5 bases removed from V and 5 bases from J, the gap between germline ends came to 16 bases. This CDR3 is 14 amino acids long. This chain's CDR3 is CASSPRVLLDEQYF. The CDR3 DNA reads TGTGCCAGCAGCCCCAGGGTATTGCTCGACGAGCAGTACTTC. The entire variable domain, with the rest obtained from reference TRBV7-8 and TRBJ2-7, is as follows: GAGVSQSPRYKVAKRGQDVALRCDPISGHVSLFWYQQALGQGPEFLTYFQNEAQLDKSGLPSDRFFAERPEGSVSTLKIQRTQQEDSAVYLCASSPRVLLDEQYFGPGTRLTVT.

The V gene is TRBV28, the J gene TRBJ2-1, with D uncertain. V was trimmed by 2 bases and J by 7 bases, leaving 6 bases between them. This CDR3 is 12 amino acids long. Per germline, CDR1 MDHEN and CDR2 SYDVKM. Here the CDR3 reads CASSLNRNEQFF. The CDR3 nucleotides are TGTGCCAGCAGTTTAAATCGGAATGAGCAGTTCTTC.

The V call is TRBV28, the J call TRBJ2-5; TRBD2 agrees at 7 bases. Germline lookup yields CDR1 MDHEN and CDR2 SYDVKM. With 2 bases clipped from V and 4 bases from J, the junction kept 10 bases outside the gene matches. This CDR3 has 16 amino acids. The chain's CDR3 is CASSLRAGDSRETQYF. The CDR3 nucleotides read TGTGCCAGCAGTTTAAGGGCGGGAGATTCCCGAGAGACCCAGTACTTC.

This clonotype was observed a handful of times. This chain joins TRBV7-9 and TRBJ2-3, with D possibly matching TRBD2 (6 bases). The length of the CDR3 is 15 residues. Germline loops: CDR1 SEHNR, CDR2 FQNEAQ (reference sequence). Trimming stripped 3 bases from V and 8 bases from J, with 18 bases between. The chain's CDR3 is CASSLAPDGGGTQYF. In DNA, the CDR3 is TGTGCCAGCAGCTTGGCCCCCGACGGGGGTGGTACGCAGTATTTT.

The genes are TRBV9 and TRBJ2-1; TRBD2 matches 8 bases. The CDR3 consists of 17 residues. V lost 3 bases to trimming and J lost 4 bases; unmatched junction nucleotides: 12. CDR1 and CDR2 (germline): SGDLS, YYNGEE. The CDR3: CASSATPLAEFYNEQFF. In DNA, the CDR3 is TGTGCCAGCAGCGCCACCCCACTAGCGGAGTTTTACAATGAGCAGTTCTTC. Together with reference TRBV9 and TRBJ2-1, the CDR3 gives the full variable domain: DSGVTQTPKHLITATGQRVTLRCSPRSGDLSVYWYQQSLDQGLQFLIQYYNGEERAKGNILERFSAQQFPDLHSELNLSSLELGDSALYFCASSATPLAEFYNEQFFGPGTRLTVL.

The rearrangement uses TRBV7-2 and TRBJ2-1; tentative D call: TRBD1 (6 bases). From germline, CDR1 is SGHTA and CDR2 FQGNSA. The CDR3 is 14 residues long. V lost 7 bases to trimming and J lost 5 bases, with 15 bases between them. The CDR3 DNA reads as TGTGCCAGCACCTTGACAGGACCAAACAATGAGCAGTTCTTC. This sequence encodes CASTLTGPNNEQFF.

This chain uses TRBV5-5 with TRBJ2-2; tentatively, D is TRBD1 (5 bases). Germline lookup yields CDR1 SGHKS and CDR2 YYEKEE (reference sequence). This CDR3 comprises 17 residues. Trimming took 2 bases from V and 0 from J, leaving 14 bases between them. The CDR3 nucleotides read TGTGCCAGCAGCTTACGACAGACTGAAGCGAACACCGGGGAGCTGTTTTTT. It encodes CASSLRQTEANTGELFF. Filled out from reference TRBV5-5 and TRBJ2-2, the complete variable domain reads DAGVTQSPTHLIKTRGQQVTLRCSPISGHKSVSWYQQVLGQGPQFIFQYYEKEERGRGNFPDRFSARQFPNYSSELNVNALLLGDSALYLCASSLRQTEANTGELFFGEGSRLTVL.

The CDR3 nucleotides are TGCAGCGTAAACCCTCCCGGGACACTCTACCAAGAGACCCAGTACTTC. It specifies CSVNPPGTLYQETQYF. V gene TRBV29-1 combines with J gene TRBJ2-5; possibly TRBD1 for D (6 bases). The V end was cut by 6 bases, the J end by 0 bases, with 20 bases between. The V gene's germline CDR1 is SQVTM and CDR2 ANQGSEA. The CDR3 runs 16 residues.

The V call is TRBV28, the J call TRBJ1-5; tentative D call: TRBD1 (5 bases). The CDR3 contains 14 residues. Trimming pared 7 bases from V and 5 bases from J, leaving 15 bases between. In germline, CDR1 is MDHEN, CDR2 SYDVKM. CDR3 DNA: TGTGCCAGCACCTTGGACATTAGGCATCAGCCCCAGCATTTT. This encodes CASTLDIRHQPQHF.

The J gene is TRBJ2-7, the V gene TRBV29-1; tentatively, D is TRBD2 (5 bases). CDR1 SQVTM and CDR2 ANQGSEA come from the germline V gene. V was pared by 7 bases and J by 2 bases, with 15 bases between. The CDR3 consists of 13 residues. CDR3 amino acids: CSAGGRLTYEQYF. The DNA for the CDR3 is TGCAGCGCCGGAGGCCGCTTGACCTACGAGCAGTACTTC.